The 2 T cell receptor beta chains given below trace back to one sample, sequenced in a study of T cell changes during pregnancy in multiple sclerosis. The protocol was immunoSEQ multiplex PCR, while the TCRdb copy is restricted to in-frame clones and leaves out a portion. The sample consists of around 69,000 clones, approximately 92% of them appearing once. Sequenced material: peripheral blood, taken in the first trimester of pregnancy. The origin of the receptors is a female donor with multiple sclerosis, enrolled in a pregnancy study.

The gene calls are TRBV27 and TRBJ1-1, with 8 positions matching TRBD1. The CDR3 consists of 14 residues. V was clipped by 9 bases and J by 7 bases; unmatched bases: 13. Germline CDR1 MNHEY, CDR2 SMNVEV (reference sequence). The CDR3 loop is CASIQDRGKGEAFF. The CDR3 DNA reads TGTGCCAGTATACAAGACAGGGGTAAAGGTGAAGCTTTCTTT.

CDR3 nucleotide sequence: TGTGCCAGTAGACCGGGACTAATTCCAGATACGCAGTATTTT. This codes for CASRPGLIPDTQYF. The chain joins TRBV6-1 to TRBJ2-3; 7 bases are shared with TRBD2. The CDR3 is 14 residues long. Germline V lookup: CDR1 MNHNS, CDR2 SASEGT. Germline trimming cut 9 bases from V and 4 bases from J; bases unmatched to any gene: 10.